This TCR beta chain was retrieved from a study of beta chain features in type 1 diabetes. Study information: No patient-donor differences in age, gender, total cells or subset yield.

As for this clone: Its antigen is unidentified.

Study-level points and caveats: Sampled from patients, naive, central memory and Treg TCRB repertoires appeared more similar than those sampled from healthy donors. Insertion counts at VDJ junctions were lower in type 1 diabetes patients, who also showed more deletions there.

In germline, CDR1 is MDHEN, CDR2 SYDVKM. This CDR3 region has 14 residues. The ends were cut back, 9 bases at V and 1 base at J, with 15 bases in the middle. Since all of the isolated RNA was reverse transcribed, expressed TCRB transcripts were what got sequenced. Method: immunoSEQ multiplex PCR; TCRdb's copy keeps in-frame clones and lacks some. The sample contains 130,000 to 150,000 clones, roughly 50% of which appear only once. Purity (above 98%) was reached by all sorted populations. The receptor comes from a young man in good health. The sequenced material came from Tregs from blood. The chain is built from TRBV28 and TRBJ1-2; the D gene is possibly TRBD1 (6 bases). The CDR3 sequence is CASGLGQFNYGYTF. CDR3 bases: TGTGCCAGTGGTCTCGGACAGTTTAACTATGGCTACACCTTC.